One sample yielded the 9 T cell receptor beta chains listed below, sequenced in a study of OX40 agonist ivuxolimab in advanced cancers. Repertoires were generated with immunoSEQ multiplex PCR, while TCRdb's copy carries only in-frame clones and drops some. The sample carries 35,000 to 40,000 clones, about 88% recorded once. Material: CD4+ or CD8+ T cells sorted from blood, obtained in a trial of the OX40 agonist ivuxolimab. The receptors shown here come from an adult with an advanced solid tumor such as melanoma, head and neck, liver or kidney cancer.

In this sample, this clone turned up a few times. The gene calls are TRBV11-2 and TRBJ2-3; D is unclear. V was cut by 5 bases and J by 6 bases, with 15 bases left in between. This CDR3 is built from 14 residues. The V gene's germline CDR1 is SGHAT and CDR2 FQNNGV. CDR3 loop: CASSLQIQTDTQYF. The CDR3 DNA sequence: TGTGCCAGCAGCCTGCAAATCCAGACGGATACGCAGTATTTT.

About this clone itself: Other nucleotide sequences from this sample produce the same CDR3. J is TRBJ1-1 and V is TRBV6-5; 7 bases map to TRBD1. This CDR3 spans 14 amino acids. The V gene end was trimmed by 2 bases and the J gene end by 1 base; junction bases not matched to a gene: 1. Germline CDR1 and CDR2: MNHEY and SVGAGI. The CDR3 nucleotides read TGTGCCAGCAGTTACAGGGGGCCGAACACTGAAGCTTTCTTT. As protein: CASSYRGPNTEAFF.

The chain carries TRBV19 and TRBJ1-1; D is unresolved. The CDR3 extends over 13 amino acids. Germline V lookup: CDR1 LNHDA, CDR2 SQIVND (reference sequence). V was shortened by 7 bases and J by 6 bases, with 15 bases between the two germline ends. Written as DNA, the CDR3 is TGTGCCAGTACCCTCTCCCCTGGCGCTGAAGCTTTCTTT. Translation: CASTLSPGAEAFF.

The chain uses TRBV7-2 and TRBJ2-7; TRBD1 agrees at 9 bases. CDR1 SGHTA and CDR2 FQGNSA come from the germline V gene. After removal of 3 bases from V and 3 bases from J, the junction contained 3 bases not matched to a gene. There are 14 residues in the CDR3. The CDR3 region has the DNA TGTGCCAGCAGCTTTGAGGGACAGGGCTACGAGCAGTACTTC. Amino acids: CASSFEGQGYEQYF.

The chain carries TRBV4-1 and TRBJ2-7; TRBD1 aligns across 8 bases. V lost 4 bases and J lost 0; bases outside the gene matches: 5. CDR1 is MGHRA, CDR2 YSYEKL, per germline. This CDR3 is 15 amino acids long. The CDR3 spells CASSPRDRSSYEQYF. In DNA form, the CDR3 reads TGCGCCAGCAGCCCCCGGGACAGGAGCTCCTACGAGCAGTACTTC.

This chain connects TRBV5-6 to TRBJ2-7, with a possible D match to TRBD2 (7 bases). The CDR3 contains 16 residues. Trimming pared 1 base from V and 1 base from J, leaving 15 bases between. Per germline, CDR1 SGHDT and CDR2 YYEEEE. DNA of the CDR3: TGTGCCAGCAGCTTGATGGGGGCGGGGGTGTCCTACGAGCAGTACTTC. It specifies CASSLMGAGVSYEQYF.

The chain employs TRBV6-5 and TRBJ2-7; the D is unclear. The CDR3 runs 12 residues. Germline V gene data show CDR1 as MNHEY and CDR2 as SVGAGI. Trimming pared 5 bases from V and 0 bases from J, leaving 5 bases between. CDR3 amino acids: CASSAPSYEQYF. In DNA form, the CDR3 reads TGTGCCAGCAGTGCCCCCTCCTACGAGCAGTACTTC.

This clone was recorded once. The DNA for the CDR3 is TGTGCCAGCAGCCCCCTGACTAGCGGGATAGAGCAGTTCTTC. This codes for CASSPLTSGIEQFF. The genes are TRBV7-9 and TRBJ2-1; TRBD2 aligns across 11 bases. The CDR3 has 14 amino acids. CDR1 is SEHNR, CDR2 FQNEAQ, per germline (reference sequence). The J segment lost 10 bases and the V segment lost 5 bases, leaving 7 bases of the junction unmatched.

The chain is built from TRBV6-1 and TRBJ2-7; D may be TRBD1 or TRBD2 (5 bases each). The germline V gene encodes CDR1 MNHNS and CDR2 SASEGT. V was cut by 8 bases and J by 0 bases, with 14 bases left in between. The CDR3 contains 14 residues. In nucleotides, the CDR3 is TGTGCCAGCGGGTGGGACGCGAGCTCCTACGAGCAGTACTTC. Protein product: CASGWDASSYEQYF.